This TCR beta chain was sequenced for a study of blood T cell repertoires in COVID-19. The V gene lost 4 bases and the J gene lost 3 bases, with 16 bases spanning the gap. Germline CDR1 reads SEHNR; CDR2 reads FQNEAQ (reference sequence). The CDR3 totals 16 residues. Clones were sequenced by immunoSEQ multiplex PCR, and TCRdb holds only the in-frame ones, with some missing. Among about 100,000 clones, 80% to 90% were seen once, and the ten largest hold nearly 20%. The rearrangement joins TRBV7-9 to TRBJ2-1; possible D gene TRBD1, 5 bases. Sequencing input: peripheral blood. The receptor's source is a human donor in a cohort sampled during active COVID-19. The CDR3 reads CASSSQGASVYNEQFF. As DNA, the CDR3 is TGTGCCAGCAGCTCCCAAGGGGCATCAGTCTACAATGAGCAGTTCTTC. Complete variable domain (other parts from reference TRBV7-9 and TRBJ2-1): DTGVSQNPRHKITKRGQNVTFRCDPISEHNRLYWYRQTLGQGPEFLTYFQNEAQLEKSRLLSDRFSAERPKGSFSTLEIQRTEQGDSAMYLCASSSQGASVYNEQFFGPGTRLTVL.